This note documents a single T cell receptor (beta chain) sequence. The sample is drawn from a study of shared clonotypes between healthy human individuals. CD4+ cells yielded CD45RA+ naive and CD45RA-negative memory subsets. The CDR3 loop spans 17 amino acids. The V gene end was trimmed by 3 bases and the J gene end by 4 bases; junction bases not matched to a gene: 10. The V gene's germline CDR1 is SGDLS and CDR2 YYNGEE. Over several immunoSEQ plates, each subset's genomic DNA was distributed in even portions. In the authors' workflow: ImmunoSEQ output held junction-only sequences without quality scores, so filtering differed. Measured with immunoSEQ multiplex PCR; TCRdb has only the in-frame clones, and not every one. The V and J calls and clone size were taken over from that table, and D and trimming were inferred from the DNA. The sample contains roughly 500,000 clones, about 96% of which appear only once.

The chain has TRBV9 and TRBJ2-2, with 9 bases fitting TRBD2. Material: naive CD4+ T cells sorted from blood. Subset in this sample: CD45RA+ positively selected. The sequence came from a woman aged 30 to 39 in good health. CDR3 coding DNA: TGTGCCAGCAGCGAGCCCCAGAGAGCGGGAGGCACCGGGGAGCTGTTTTTT. Translated, it gives CASSEPQRAGGTGELFF.